This T cell receptor beta chain is drawn from a study of blood T cells in healthy people across ages. This clonotype was picked up a small number of times. Its matching antigen is unknown. Study-level results: TCR beta diversity was tightly associated with the proportion of naive T cells.

Healthy Caucasians from Russia aged roughly 6 to 95 served as donors. The germline V gene encodes CDR1 DFQATT and CDR2 SNEGSKA (reference sequence). Trimming cost V 5 bases and J 0 bases, with 10 bases left between them. The length of the CDR3 is 14 residues. Sample-barcoded 5' priming and a J-beta primer mix drove a second PCR of about 7 to 11 cycles. TCRdb fed the 5' RACE reads into MiXCR, producing one record per CDR3 protein. The table has about 380,000 distinct CDR3 sequences, approximately 52% seen once. This chain joins TRBV20-1 and TRBJ1-4, with D tentatively TRBD1 (5 bases). Sample: blood. The TCR sequence derives from a man aged 55 to 69 in good health. Written as DNA, the CDR3 is TGCAGTGCTCCCGACAGCGCAACTAATGAAAAACTGTTTTTT. This translates into CSAPDSATNEKLFF.